Each of the 15 T cell receptor beta chains below was sequenced from the same sample in a study of blood T cell repertoires in COVID-19. The method was immunoSEQ multiplex PCR; TCRdb's version includes in-frame clones alone and lacks a portion of them. Among approximately 170,000 clones listed, around 83% were seen once. The sample was peripheral blood. The receptor source for this set is a woman in her 70s who had recovered from COVID-19.

J is TRBJ2-1 and V is TRBV7-3, with D perhaps matching TRBD2 (6 bases). Germline V lookup: CDR1 SGHTA, CDR2 FQGTGA. Between the trimmed V and J ends, which lost 5 bases and 0 bases, there was a span of 14 bases. This CDR3 is built from 16 residues. This CDR3 is CASSPRRDSSYNEQFF. DNA of the CDR3: TGTGCCAGCAGCCCCCGGCGGGATAGCTCCTACAATGAGCAGTTCTTC.

The chain carries TRBV6-5 and TRBJ2-7; 9 bases agree with TRBD1. The V gene's germline CDR1 is MNHEY and CDR2 SVGAGI. The CDR3 is made up of 14 amino acids. The V segment lost 7 bases and the J segment 4 bases; nucleotides outside the gene matches: 8. CDR3 nucleotides: TGTGCCAGCACCTCCACAGGGGGCCCTTACGAGCAGTACTTC. This encodes CASTSTGGPYEQYF.

V usage is TRBV10-3 and J usage is TRBJ1-1; D unclear. Deletions cut 0 bases from V and 7 bases from J, with 9 bases between. The CDR3 sequence is 13 residues long. Germline values: CDR1 ENHRY, CDR2 SYGVKD. The CDR3 reads CAISESADNEAFF. For the CDR3, the DNA is TGTGCCATCAGTGAGTCGGCAGATAATGAAGCTTTCTTT.

The chain links TRBV5-6 to TRBJ1-5; D unclear. Trimming removed 1 base at V and 2 bases at J, with 7 bases between. This CDR3 has 14 amino acids. Germline lookup yields CDR1 SGHDT and CDR2 YYEEEE. DNA for the CDR3: TGTGCCAGCAGCTTGTACTCGGGCAATCAGCCCCAGCATTTT. This codes for CASSLYSGNQPQHF. The full variable domain, rest sourced from reference TRBV5-6 and TRBJ1-5, is DAGVTQSPTHLIKTRGQQVTLRCSPKSGHDTVSWYQQALGQGPQFIFQYYEEEERQRGNFPDRFSGHQFPNYSSELNVNALLLGDSALYLCASSLYSGNQPQHFGDGTRLSIL.

The V and J genes are TRBV18 and TRBJ2-3; D possibly corresponds to TRBD2 (6 bases). The CDR3 spans 15 residues. The germline gives CDR1 KGHSH, CDR2 LQKENI. V was shortened by 3 bases and J by 2 bases, with 12 bases between the two germline ends. The CDR3 nucleotides read TGTGCCAGCTCACCGTCGGGACTCCTCACAGATACGCAGTATTTT. This sequence encodes CASSPSGLLTDTQYF.

The chain couples TRBV10-3 to TRBJ1-2; 7 nucleotides line up with TRBD1. The length of the CDR3 is 15 residues. Germline V lookup: CDR1 ENHRY, CDR2 SYGVKD. V dropped 2 bases and J dropped 6; count of bases not matched to a gene: 9. The CDR3 DNA follows: TGTGCCATCAGTGAGGGCAGGGGGTTCTATGATGGCTACACCTTC. This codes for CAISEGRGFYDGYTF.

The rearrangement links TRBV15 to TRBJ1-1; tentative D call: TRBD1 (6 bases). Germline V lookup: CDR1 LNHNV, CDR2 YYDKDF (reference sequence). Between the trimmed V and J ends, which lost 0 bases and 4 bases, there was a span of 24 bases. This CDR3 region has 19 residues. The CDR3 nucleotides are TGTGCCACCAGCAGAGATTCATTAGGGGCAGGGGAGAGGGGCACTGAAGCTTTCTTT. Protein: CATSRDSLGAGERGTEAFF.

The J gene is TRBJ2-7, the V gene TRBV19; D might be TRBD1 (6 bases). The CDR3 runs to 14 residues. The V gene lost 4 bases and the J gene lost 0 bases, with 10 bases spanning the gap. Germline V gives CDR1 LNHDA, CDR2 SQIVND (reference sequence). In DNA, the CDR3 is TGTGCCAGTAGTACAGGGGTAAGCTCCTACGAGCAGTACTTC. It specifies CASSTGVSSYEQYF. Filled out from reference TRBV19 and TRBJ2-7, the complete variable domain reads DGGITQSPKYLFRKEGQNVTLSCEQNLNHDAMYWYRQDPGQGLRLIYYSQIVNDFQKGDIAEGYSVSREKKESFPLTVTSAQKNPTAFYLCASSTGVSSYEQYFGPGTRLTVT.

This clone was counted a few times. The rearrangement links TRBV27 to TRBJ1-2, with 9 nucleotides matching TRBD1. The CDR3 sequence is 13 residues long. CDR1 and CDR2 from the germline V gene are MNHEY and SMNVEV (reference sequence). Losses at the gene ends were 7 bases for V and 7 bases for J; bases not matched to a gene: 7. The CDR3 DNA reads as TGTGCCAGCACCCGGGACAGGGTGAGTGGCTACACCTTC. It codes for CASTRDRVSGYTF.

The chain uses TRBV4-2 and TRBJ1-3, with D perhaps matching TRBD1 (5 bases). This CDR3 has 16 amino acids. Deletions cut 3 bases from V and 2 bases from J, with 14 bases between. CDR1 and CDR2 (germline): LGHNA, YNFKEQ. The CDR3 DNA follows: TGTGCCAGCAGCCAGGGTCCTCAGGGAACTGGAAACACCATATATTTT. It specifies CASSQGPQGTGNTIYF.

The chain recombines TRBV28 with TRBJ2-7, with 10 nucleotides matching TRBD1. The CDR3 sequence is 15 residues long. J gave up 2 bases and V 6 bases, and 7 bases lay outside the gene matches. Looked up from germline, CDR1 is MDHEN and CDR2 is SYDVKM. This CDR3 reads CASRGPGTGAYEQYF. The CDR3 DNA sequence: TGTGCCAGCAGGGGACCCGGGACAGGGGCCTACGAGCAGTACTTC.

This clone was found a few times. The V and J genes are TRBV19 and TRBJ2-5; TRBD1 agrees at 10 bases. The trim removed 4 bases at V and 2 bases at J, leaving 4 bases unmatched. This CDR3 has 15 residues. From germline, CDR1 is LNHDA and CDR2 SQIVND (reference sequence). The CDR3 DNA reads as TGTGCCAGTAGTACCTGGGGACAGGGGCAAGAGACCCAGTACTTC. Protein product: CASSTWGQGQETQYF.

This chain uses TRBV6-5 with TRBJ1-1; tentatively, D is TRBD1 (6 bases). V was shortened by 0 bases and J by 8 bases, with 7 bases between the two germline ends. The CDR3 runs to 12 residues. Germline V gene sequence: CDR1 MNHEY, CDR2 SVGAGI. DNA for the CDR3: TGTGCCAGCAGTTACTCGAGGGGGGAAGCTTTCTTT. It specifies CASSYSRGEAFF.

V is TRBV11-2 and J is TRBJ2-3; D might be TRBD2 (5 bases). From germline, CDR1 is SGHAT and CDR2 FQNNGV. V was clipped by 5 bases and J by 6 bases, with 12 bases between them. CDR3 length equals 13 residues. CDR3 amino acids: CASSPSPGDTQYF. DNA of the CDR3: TGTGCCAGCAGCCCGAGCCCGGGGGATACGCAGTATTTT. Full variable domain (rest looked up from reference TRBV11-2 and TRBJ2-3): EAGVAQSPRYKIIEKRQSVAFWCNPISGHATLYWYQQILGQGPKLLIQFQNNGVVDDSQLPKDRFSAERLKGVDSTLKIQPAKLEDSAVYLCASSPSPGDTQYFGPGTRLTVL.

The chain links TRBV6-5 to TRBJ1-2, with D possibly matching TRBD1 (5 bases). Germline V gene lookup returns CDR1 MNHEY and CDR2 SVGAGI. The V end was cut by 5 bases, the J end by 2 bases, with 15 bases between. The CDR3 has 15 amino acids. The CDR3 region is CASSRTGLANYGYTF. CDR3 DNA: TGTGCCAGCAGTCGGACGGGACTTGCCAACTATGGCTACACCTTC.